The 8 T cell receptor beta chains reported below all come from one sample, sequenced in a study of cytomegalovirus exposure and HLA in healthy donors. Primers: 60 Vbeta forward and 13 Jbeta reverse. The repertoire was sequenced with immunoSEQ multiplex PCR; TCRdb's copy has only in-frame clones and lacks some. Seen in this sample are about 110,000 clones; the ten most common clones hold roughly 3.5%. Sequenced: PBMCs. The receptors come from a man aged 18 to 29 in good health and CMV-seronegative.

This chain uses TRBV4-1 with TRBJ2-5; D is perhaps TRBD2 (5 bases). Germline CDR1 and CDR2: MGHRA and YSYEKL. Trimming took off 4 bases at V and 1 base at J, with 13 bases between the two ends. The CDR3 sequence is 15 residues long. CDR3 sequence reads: CASSPRLGSQETQYF. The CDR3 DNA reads TGCGCCAGCAGCCCTCGATTGGGGAGCCAAGAGACCCAGTACTTC.

The CDR3 DNA reads as TGTGCCAGCAGCTTCTCGGACAGGGGCCTCTACGAGCAGTACTTC. It specifies CASSFSDRGLYEQYF. This chain connects TRBV7-2 to TRBJ2-7, with TRBD1 matching 9 bases. Germline lookup yields CDR1 SGHTA and CDR2 FQGNSA. The V segment lost 3 bases and the J segment 3 bases; nucleotides outside the gene matches: 6. The CDR3 spans 15 residues.

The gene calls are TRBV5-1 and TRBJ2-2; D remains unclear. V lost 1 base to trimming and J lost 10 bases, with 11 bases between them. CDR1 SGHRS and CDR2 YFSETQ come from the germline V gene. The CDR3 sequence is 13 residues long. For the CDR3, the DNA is TGCGCCAGCAGCTTGATCAGCGACCCGGAGCTGTTTTTT. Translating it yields CASSLISDPELFF. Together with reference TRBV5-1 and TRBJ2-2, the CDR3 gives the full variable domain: KAGVTQTPRYLIKTRGQQVTLSCSPISGHRSVSWYQQTPGQGLQFLFEYFSETQRNKGNFPGRFSGRQFSNSRSEMNVSTLELGDSALYLCASSLISDPELFFGEGSRLTVL.

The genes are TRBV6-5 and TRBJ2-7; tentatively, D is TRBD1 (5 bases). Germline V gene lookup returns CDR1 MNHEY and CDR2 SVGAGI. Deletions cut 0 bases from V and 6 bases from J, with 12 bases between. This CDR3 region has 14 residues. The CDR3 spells CASSYSSGFGEQYF. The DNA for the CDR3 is TGTGCCAGCAGTTACTCATCAGGGTTCGGCGAGCAGTACTTC.

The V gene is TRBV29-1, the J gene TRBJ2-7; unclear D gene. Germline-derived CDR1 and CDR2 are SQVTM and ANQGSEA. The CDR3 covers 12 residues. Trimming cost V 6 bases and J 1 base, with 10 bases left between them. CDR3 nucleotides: TGCAGCGTGCTACGTGATTCCTACGAGCAGTACTTC. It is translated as CSVLRDSYEQYF.

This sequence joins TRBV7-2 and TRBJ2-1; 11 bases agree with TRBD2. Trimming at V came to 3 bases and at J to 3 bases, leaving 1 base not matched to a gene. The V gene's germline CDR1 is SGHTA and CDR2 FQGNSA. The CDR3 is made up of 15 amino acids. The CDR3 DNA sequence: TGTGCCAGCAGCTTCACTAGCGGGGGCTACAATGAGCAGTTCTTC. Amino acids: CASSFTSGGYNEQFF.

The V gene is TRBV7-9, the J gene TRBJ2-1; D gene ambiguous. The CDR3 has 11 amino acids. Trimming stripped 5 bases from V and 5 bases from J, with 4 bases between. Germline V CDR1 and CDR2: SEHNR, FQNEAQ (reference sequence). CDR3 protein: CASSENNEQFF. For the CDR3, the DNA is TGTGCCAGCAGCGAGAACAATGAGCAGTTCTTC.

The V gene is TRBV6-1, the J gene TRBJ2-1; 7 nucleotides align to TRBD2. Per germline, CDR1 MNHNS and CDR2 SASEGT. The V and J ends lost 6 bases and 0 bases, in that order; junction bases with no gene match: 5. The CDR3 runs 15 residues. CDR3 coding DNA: TGTGCCAGCAGGATGGGCGGGAGCTCCTACAATGAGCAGTTCTTC. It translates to CASRMGGSSYNEQFF.